The source of this T cell receptor (beta chain) is a study of blood T cell repertoires in COVID-19. Produced via immunoSEQ multiplex PCR; TCRdb's table is partial and in-frame only. The sample has 150,000 to 160,000 clones, 88% seen once. Material for sequencing was peripheral blood. The source is a woman aged 70 to 79 with acute or convalescent COVID-19.

The CDR3 loop reads CASRRAGQQYQPQHF. The DNA of the CDR3 is TGTGCCAGCAGACGGGCGGGACAGCAATATCAGCCCCAGCATTTT. The rearrangement uses TRBV2 and TRBJ1-5; 7 bases fit TRBD1. CDR3 length: 15 residues. Germline V lookup: CDR1 SNHLY, CDR2 FYNNEI. V was clipped by 6 bases and J by 5 bases; unmatched bases: 10. The full variable domain, completed using reference TRBV2 and TRBJ1-5, is EPEVTQTPSHQVTQMGQEVILRCVPISNHLYFYWYRQILGQKVEFLVSFYNNEISEKSEIFDDQFSVERPDGSNFTLKIRSTKLEDSAMYFCASRRAGQQYQPQHFGDGTRLSIL.